The 8 T cell receptor beta chains below all came from one sample that was sequenced in a study of cytomegalovirus exposure and HLA in healthy donors (dated by TCRdb to the late 2010s). The library was obtained by the immunoSEQ multiplex PCR assay. What TCRdb holds here is the immuneACCESS table cut down to in-frame rearrangements. Part of the clones is not present; checked against another copy, under half of the missing clones reflect an unresolved V gene, and the others are unexplained. The sample profile shows a few hundred thousand clones; 80% to 90% of them were found once. The ten largest clonotypes hold 0.84% of the sample. The sequenced sample consisted of PBMCs. The receptors were gathered from a woman under 30 in good health and CMV-seronegative.

The chain links TRBV7-2 to TRBJ2-3; 9 nucleotides align to TRBD2. This CDR3 is built from 16 residues. V shed 5 bases and J 0 bases; nucleotides not matched to a gene: 6. Per germline, CDR1 SGHTA and CDR2 FQGNSA. CDR3 protein: CASSVFSGSSTDTQYF. The CDR3, as DNA: TGTGCCAGCAGCGTCTTTAGCGGGAGTAGCACAGATACGCAGTATTTT.

The chain recombines TRBV4-2 with TRBJ1-2, with D hard to call. Trimming left V 2 bases short and J 8 bases short, with 12 bases between. The CDR3 has 13 amino acids. Germline CDR1 and CDR2: LGHNA and YNFKEQ. The CDR3 DNA follows: TGTGCCAGCAGCCAACCTTCGTTACTCGGCTACACCTTC. Translation: CASSQPSLLGYTF.

In DNA form, the CDR3 reads TGTGCCAGCAGCCCAGAGCTTCCCCTAGTCCCCGAGCAGTACTTC. This translates into CASSPELPLVPEQYF. The chain carries TRBV7-8 and TRBJ2-7; D is unresolved. Trimming pared 5 bases from V and 6 bases from J, leaving 20 bases between. CDR3 size: 15 residues. Germline V CDR1 and CDR2: SGHVS, FQNEAQ.

The table lists this clone with a count of one. The rearrangement joins TRBV9 to TRBJ1-2; D is unresolved. Germline V gene sequence: CDR1 SGDLS, CDR2 YYNGEE. The CDR3 loop spans 14 amino acids. Trimming stripped 6 bases from V and 6 bases from J, with 18 bases between. The CDR3 here is CASTSSRGADGYTF. The CDR3 coding sequence is TGTGCCAGCACAAGTAGTCGGGGAGCGGATGGCTACACCTTC.

In this sample, this clone turned up once. V and J are TRBV6-5 and TRBJ2-7; D remains unclear. Germline V lookup: CDR1 MNHEY, CDR2 SVGAGI. CDR3 length: 15 amino acids. Trimming stripped 0 bases from V and 0 bases from J, with 9 bases between. Here the CDR3 DNA reads TGTGCCAGCAGTTACTCGACGGAGAGCTCCTACGAGCAGTACTTC. Translated, it gives CASSYSTESSYEQYF.

V is TRBV7-3 and J is TRBJ2-2, with D hard to call. Germline CDR1 reads SGHTA; CDR2 reads FQGTGA. The CDR3 consists of 15 residues. The germline V and J ends were trimmed by 2 bases and 10 bases, with 17 bases remaining between them. The CDR3 sequence is CASSLASGEAEELFF. The CDR3 region has the DNA TGTGCCAGCAGCTTAGCGTCCGGTGAGGCGGAGGAGCTGTTTTTT.

V gene TRBV2 combines with J gene TRBJ2-2; 9 bases are shared with TRBD1. Germline CDR1 and CDR2: SNHLY and FYNNEI. The CDR3 has 17 residues. The junction had 11 bases not matched to a gene; V was cut back by 8 bases and J by 1 base. In nucleotides, the CDR3 is TGTGCCAGCGGGACCGGGACAGGGAGCTTGAACACCGGGGAGCTGTTTTTT. It codes for CASGTGTGSLNTGELFF.

The V call is TRBV27, the J call TRBJ2-1; TRBD1 matches at 9 bases. The CDR3 has 14 amino acids. J lost 7 bases, V lost 6 bases, and 7 bases had no gene match. Germline V gene sequence: CDR1 MNHEY, CDR2 SMNVEV (reference sequence). The CDR3 here is CASRLDRGGNEQFF. The CDR3 DNA is TGTGCCAGCAGACTGGACAGGGGAGGGAATGAGCAGTTCTTC.